This T cell receptor beta chain was recorded in a study of monozygotic twins with inflammatory bowel disease. Points from the study as a whole: No single strong signal or clonotype associated with IBD was supported. With others, IBD patients shared fewer clonotypes than healthy twins did, especially with disease activity.

Generation of cDNA took place in eight separate reactions per sample. TCRdb processed the 5' RACE reads again and assigns one entry to each CDR3 protein, with no DNA. Seen in this sample are more than 350,000 distinct CDR3 sequences; the ten most common clones hold roughly 2.2%. The length of the CDR3 is 12 residues. The V gene's germline CDR1 is MDHEN and CDR2 SYDVKM. A note on this clonotype: Antigen unknown.

The receptor comes from a human donor with ulcerative colitis or Crohn's disease, or a healthy co-twin of an affected twin (not recorded which). Sequencing was carried out using blood. This chain links TRBV28 with TRBJ2-7; the D call of TRBD1 rests on TCRdb alone, since no DNA is present to check it. Here the CDR3 reads CASKEGAREQYF.